This T cell receptor (beta chain) was identified in a study of T cell responses to AZD1222 COVID-19 vaccine. The assay was immunoSEQ multiplex PCR, and TCRdb's table has in-frame clones only and misses some. This table has about 140,000 clones, about nine tenths appearing once. V gave up 0 bases and J gave up 8 bases, with 15 bases separating them. The CDR3 is 15 amino acids. Germline V CDR1 and CDR2: SGHRS, YFSETQ. Source: peripheral blood, taken on day 0 of AZD1222 vaccination. The chain combines TRBV5-1 with TRBJ2-1; D is perhaps TRBD2 (6 bases). The sequence was obtained from an adult in good health. As DNA, the CDR3 is TGCGCCAGCAGCTTGGGACTAGTCCGTAGGGATGAGCAGTTCTTC. This codes for CASSLGLVRRDEQFF.